These 15 T cell receptor beta chains came from one sample sequenced in a study of blood T cell repertoires in COVID-19 (TCRdb year 2020). Library construction relied on the immunoSEQ multiplex PCR assay. TCRdb mirrors the immuneACCESS table, restricted to in-frame sequences. Some clones are absent from its copies; in checked studies, under half trace to an unresolved V gene, and the reason for the others is unknown. This sample is represented by about 210,000 clones; about 88% of them were singletons. The top ten constitute approximately 1.8% of the sample. The sample comprised peripheral blood. Receptor source: a man between 70 and 80 years old with acute or convalescent COVID-19.

The genes are TRBV7-9 and TRBJ2-3, with D possibly being TRBD1 (6 bases). V shed 8 bases and J shed 0 bases, with 15 bases lying between them. This CDR3 spans 15 amino acids. The germline CDR1 and CDR2 sequences are SEHNR and FQNEAQ (reference sequence). CDR3 sequence: CASQKPGASTDTQYF. The CDR3 nucleotides read TGTGCCAGCCAAAAACCAGGGGCTAGCACAGATACGCAGTATTTT.

The gene calls are TRBV5-1 and TRBJ2-7, with 10 bases fitting TRBD1. The CDR3 covers 18 residues. The germline V gene has CDR1 SGHRS and CDR2 YFSETQ. Trimming at V came to 3 bases and at J to 1 base, leaving 13 bases not matched to a gene. CDR3 protein: CASSWGQGRRHPSYEQYF. CDR3 bases: TGCGCCAGCAGCTGGGGACAGGGGAGAAGACACCCATCCTACGAGCAGTACTTC.

This clone appeared once. The chain joins TRBV9 to TRBJ2-5; a weak D match, TRBD2 (6 bases). Trimming took 3 bases from V and 5 from J, leaving 11 bases between them. The CDR3 contains 13 residues. The germline V gene encodes CDR1 SGDLS and CDR2 YYNGEE. Written as DNA, the CDR3 is TGTGCCAGCAGCGCCTGGGGGGATGAGACCCAGTACTTC. Translated: CASSAWGDETQYF.

The chain is built from TRBV3-1 (or the pseudogene TRBV3-2) and TRBJ1-2, with 7 nucleotides matching TRBD1. Germline trimming cut 0 bases from V and 4 bases from J; bases unmatched to any gene: 2. CDR1 LGHDT and CDR2 YNNKEL come from the germline V gene (reference sequence). The CDR3 sequence is 14 residues long. CDR3 coding DNA: TGTGCCAGCAGCCAAGAGACAGGGATCTATGGCTACACCTTC. This encodes CASSQETGIYGYTF.

The chain employs TRBV5-4 and TRBJ1-2; TRBD1 matches at 7 bases. The CDR3 covers 13 residues. Trimming at V came to 4 bases and at J to 3 bases, leaving 3 bases not matched to a gene. Germline CDR1 reads SGHNT; CDR2 reads YYREEE (reference sequence). CDR3 residues: CASSQGQDYGYTF. CDR3 bases: TGTGCCAGCAGCCAAGGACAGGACTATGGCTACACCTTC.

The chain combines TRBV27 with TRBJ1-1; TRBD1 agrees at 8 bases. CDR1 is MNHEY, CDR2 SMNVEV, per germline (reference sequence). The CDR3 consists of 16 residues. Losses at the gene ends were 6 bases for V and 4 bases for J; bases not matched to a gene: 13. This chain's CDR3 is CASRMDRAVESTEAFF. The CDR3 DNA sequence: TGTGCCAGCAGAATGGACAGGGCGGTGGAAAGCACTGAAGCTTTCTTT.

The chain links TRBV3-1 (or the pseudogene TRBV3-2) to TRBJ2-1, with D tentatively TRBD1 (5 bases). Per germline, CDR1 LGHDT and CDR2 YNNKEL (reference sequence). The CDR3 extends over 13 amino acids. Trimming stripped 1 base from V and 8 bases from J, with 9 bases between. The CDR3 DNA sequence: TGTGCCAGCAGCCAAGGTCAGGGCTATGAGCAGTTCTTC. This sequence encodes CASSQGQGYEQFF.

V usage is TRBV18 and J usage is TRBJ2-3, with D unclear. This CDR3 has 14 amino acids. Looked up from germline, CDR1 is KGHSH and CDR2 is LQKENI. Between the trimmed V and J ends, which lost 0 bases and 0 bases, there was a span of 4 bases. CDR3 sequence: CASSPPRSTDTQYF. CDR3 DNA sequence: TGTGCCAGCTCACCACCGAGGAGCACAGATACGCAGTATTTT.

This clone was seen only once. J is TRBJ1-1 and V is TRBV7-9; tentatively, D is TRBD1 (6 bases). The CDR3 has 13 amino acids. V was trimmed by 4 bases and J by 1 base, leaving 7 bases between them. Germline CDR1 SEHNR, CDR2 FQNEAQ (reference sequence). The CDR3 loop reads CASSSTGNTEAFF. The CDR3 DNA follows: TGTGCCAGCAGCTCGACAGGGAACACTGAAGCTTTCTTT. Full variable domain (outside the CDR3, taken from reference TRBV7-9 and TRBJ1-1): DTGVSQNPRHKITKRGQNVTFRCDPISEHNRLYWYRQTLGQGPEFLTYFQNEAQLEKSRLLSDRFSAERPKGSFSTLEIQRTEQGDSAMYLCASSSTGNTEAFFGQGTRLTVV.

The rearrangement links TRBV7-2 to TRBJ1-4; no definite D call. V was trimmed by 7 bases and J by 8 bases, leaving 14 bases between them. Germline assignment: CDR1 SGHTA and CDR2 FQGNSA. There are 13 residues in the CDR3. The DNA for the CDR3 is TGTGCCAGCACCTCGGGTTCTCGGGAAAAACTGTTTTTT. Amino acids: CASTSGSREKLFF.

The chain is built from TRBV15 and TRBJ2-1; 10 nucleotides agree with TRBD2. CDR1 is LNHNV, CDR2 YYDKDF, per germline (reference sequence). V lost 0 bases, J lost 9 bases, and 2 bases stayed unmatched. This CDR3 has 14 amino acids. CDR3 bases: TGTGCCACCAGCAGAGAACTAGCGGGGATTGAGCAGTTCTTC. Its protein is CATSRELAGIEQFF.

The CDR3 protein is CASSLVGRDSGYEQYF. In DNA, the CDR3 is TGTGCCAGCAGCTTAGTGGGTAGGGACAGTGGCTACGAGCAGTACTTC. V and J are TRBV11-2 and TRBJ2-7; TRBD1 matches 7 bases. The CDR3 sequence is 16 residues long. Germline loops: CDR1 SGHAT, CDR2 FQNNGV. The V and J ends lost 1 base and 3 bases, in that order; junction bases with no gene match: 9.

The rearrangement joins TRBV27 to TRBJ1-6; TRBD1 matches 8 bases. CDR3 length equals 16 residues. Per the germline V gene, CDR1 is MNHEY and CDR2 is SMNVEV (reference sequence). V shed 1 base and J 5 bases; nucleotides not matched to a gene: 4. The CDR3 spells CASSLYATGDNSPLHF. CDR3 DNA sequence: TGTGCCAGCAGTTTATACGCGACAGGGGATAATTCACCCCTCCACTTT.

This chain joins TRBV7-9 and TRBJ2-7; 13 bases line up with TRBD2. The ends lost 5 bases at V and 4 bases at J; junction bases unmatched: 5. CDR1 SEHNR and CDR2 FQNEAQ come from the germline V gene (reference sequence). The CDR3 length is 15 residues. Written as DNA, the CDR3 is TGTGCCAGCAGCGACACTAGCGGGAGGGTATACGAGCAGTACTTC. Residues: CASSDTSGRVYEQYF.

The V and J genes are TRBV27 and TRBJ2-3, with D maybe TRBD1 (6 bases). The V gene lost 6 bases and the J gene lost 2 bases, with 12 bases spanning the gap. In germline, CDR1 is MNHEY, CDR2 SMNVEV (reference sequence). The CDR3 spans 14 residues. CDR3 protein: CASRSGHLTDTQYF. The CDR3 coding sequence is TGTGCCAGCAGATCGGGACACCTCACAGATACGCAGTATTTT.